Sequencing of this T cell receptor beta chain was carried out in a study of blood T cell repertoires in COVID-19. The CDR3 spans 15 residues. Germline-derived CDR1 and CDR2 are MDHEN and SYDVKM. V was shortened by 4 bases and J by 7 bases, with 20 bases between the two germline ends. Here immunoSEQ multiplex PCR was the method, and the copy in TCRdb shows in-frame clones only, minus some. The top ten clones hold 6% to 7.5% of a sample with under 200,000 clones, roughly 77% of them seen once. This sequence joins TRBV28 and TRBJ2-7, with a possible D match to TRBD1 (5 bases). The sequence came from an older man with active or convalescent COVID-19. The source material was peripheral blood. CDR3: CASSSLAGKVDEQYF. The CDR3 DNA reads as TGTGCCAGCAGTTCCCTGGCAGGGAAGGTTGATGAGCAGTACTTC.